What follows are 22 T cell receptor beta chains derived from one specimen sequenced in a study of cytomegalovirus exposure and HLA in healthy donors. The primer mix had 60 Vbeta and 13 Jbeta primers. Clones were sequenced by immunoSEQ multiplex PCR, and TCRdb holds only the in-frame ones, with some missing. The sample shows about 190,000 clones, over 60% of them seen only once. The material sequenced was PBMCs. These TCRs come from a woman aged 25 to 39 in good health and CMV-seropositive.

The chain is built from TRBV5-1 and TRBJ2-2; 7 bases line up with TRBD2. V lost 1 base and J lost 1; bases outside the gene matches: 4. Germline CDR1 reads SGHRS; CDR2 reads YFSETQ. This CDR3 has 16 residues. DNA of the CDR3: TGCGCCAGCAGCTTGCTGCCTAGCGGGAACACCGGGGAGCTGTTTTTT. This codes for CASSLLPSGNTGELFF.

This clone was recorded once. The rearrangement links TRBV28 to TRBJ1-2, with a possible D match to TRBD1 (5 bases). CDR1 and CDR2 (germline): MDHEN, SYDVKM. With 2 bases removed from V and 7 bases from J, the gap between germline ends came to 29 bases. There are 19 residues in the CDR3. The CDR3 bases are TGTGCCAGCAGTTTAGGTAATCGTGGAGGGATGGGGCACTACTCTGGCTACACCTTC. Residues: CASSLGNRGGMGHYSGYTF.

The chain has TRBV10-3 and TRBJ2-5, with D possibly being TRBD2 (7 bases). Trimming shortened V by 8 bases and J by 4 bases, and 17 bases separated the two germline ends. The CDR3 is 14 residues long. Per germline, CDR1 ENHRY and CDR2 SYGVKD. CDR3 in amino acids: CAIGGGSTGETQYF. CDR3 DNA sequence: TGTGCCATCGGCGGGGGCAGCACCGGAGAGACCCAGTACTTC.

Only one count was recorded for this clone. The chain joins TRBV6-6 to TRBJ2-1, with D possibly TRBD1 on 5 matching bases. The CDR3 extends over 15 amino acids. Trimming took 6 bases from V and 0 from J, leaving 12 bases between them. Germline-derived CDR1 and CDR2 are MNHNY and SVGAGI (reference sequence). The CDR3 coding sequence is TGTGCCAGCAGCCCCAGGGTTAGCTCCTACAATGAGCAGTTCTTC. Encoded protein: CASSPRVSSYNEQFF.

The chain links TRBV7-2 to TRBJ1-5; D not resolved. This CDR3 has 14 residues. V lost 2 bases, J lost 1 base, and 6 bases lay in between. Germline CDR1 reads SGHTA; CDR2 reads FQGNSA. The CDR3, as DNA: TGTGCCAGCAGCTTATCGCGGAGCAATCAGCCCCAGCATTTT. It encodes CASSLSRSNQPQHF.

The chain carries TRBV4-3 and TRBJ1-5; perhaps TRBD1 as D (5 bases). CDR3 length equals 15 residues. With 1 base removed from V and 1 base from J, the gap between germline ends came to 8 bases. Germline CDR1 reads LGHNA; CDR2 reads YSLEER. As DNA, the CDR3 is TGCGCCAGCAGCCAAGTACGACAGAGCAATCAGCCCCAGCATTTT. It is translated as CASSQVRQSNQPQHF.

The rearrangement uses TRBV5-6 and TRBJ2-7, with D uncertain. Trimming pared 3 bases from V and 5 bases from J, leaving 15 bases between. Germline CDR1 reads SGHDT; CDR2 reads YYEEEE. The CDR3 sequence is 14 residues long. The CDR3 is CASSSVGSADEQYF. The CDR3 nucleotides read TGTGCCAGCAGCTCAGTTGGCTCGGCGGACGAGCAGTACTTC.

V usage is TRBV19 and J usage is TRBJ1-3; D is uncertain. The CDR3 has 15 residues. Germline CDR1 reads LNHDA; CDR2 reads SQIVND (reference sequence). Between the trimmed V and J ends, which lost 1 base and 2 bases, there was a span of 9 bases. CDR3 DNA: TGTGCCAGTAGTATAGGAGGCAGAGCTGGAAACACCATATATTTT. Residues: CASSIGGRAGNTIYF.

The chain joins TRBV5-1 to TRBJ1-1; D might be TRBD1 (5 bases). The CDR3 sequence is 13 residues long. Trimming cost V 2 bases and J 3 bases, with 8 bases left between them. Germline CDR1 reads SGHRS; CDR2 reads YFSETQ. The CDR3 sequence: CASSFGRDTEAFF. The CDR3, as DNA: TGCGCCAGCAGCTTCGGCAGGGACACTGAAGCTTTCTTT.

The chain carries TRBV11-3 and TRBJ1-2, with a tentative D call TRBD1 (6 bases). Germline V gene lookup returns CDR1 SGHNT and CDR2 YENEEA. Trimming removed 4 bases from V and 4 bases from J, with 22 bases in between. The CDR3 extends over 17 amino acids. The CDR3: CASSSLLRTEPSYGYTF. CDR3 nucleotide sequence: TGTGCCAGCAGCTCCCTCCTGCGGACAGAACCCTCCTATGGCTACACCTTC. Full variable domain (rest looked up from reference TRBV11-3 and TRBJ1-2): EAGVVQSPRYKIIEKKQPVAFWCNPISGHNTLYWYLQNLGQGPELLIRYENEEAVDDSQLPKDRFSAERLKGVDSTLKIQPAELGDSAVYLCASSSLLRTEPSYGYTFGSGTRLTVV.

The chain combines TRBV10-3 with TRBJ2-1, with 10 bases identical to TRBD2. This CDR3 has 15 residues. CDR1 and CDR2 from the germline V gene are ENHRY and SYGVKD. With V trimmed by 4 bases and J by 5 bases, 5 bases remained unmatched. The chain's CDR3 is CAISGDLAGDNEQFF. The CDR3 bases are TGTGCCATCAGTGGGGACCTAGCGGGAGACAATGAGCAGTTCTTC.

The CDR3 here is CSVNRDSTYEQYF. CDR3 sequence (DNA): TGCAGCGTGAACCGGGACTCAACGTACGAGCAGTACTTC. The gene calls are TRBV29-1 and TRBJ2-7; a weak D match, TRBD2 (6 bases). The germline V gene has CDR1 SQVTM and CDR2 ANQGSEA. The CDR3 contains 13 residues. The V gene lost 6 bases and the J gene lost 4 bases, with 16 bases spanning the gap.

This chain joins TRBV11-3 and TRBJ2-1; D gene unclear. The germline gives CDR1 SGHNT, CDR2 YENEEA. Deletions cut 1 base from V and 8 bases from J, with 9 bases between. This CDR3 region has 13 residues. CDR3 sequence reads: CASSLGPYDEQFF. CDR3 bases: TGTGCCAGCAGCTTAGGGCCTTACGATGAGCAGTTCTTC. Together with reference TRBV11-3 and TRBJ2-1, the CDR3 gives the full variable domain: EAGVVQSPRYKIIEKKQPVAFWCNPISGHNTLYWYLQNLGQGPELLIRYENEEAVDDSQLPKDRFSAERLKGVDSTLKIQPAELGDSAVYLCASSLGPYDEQFFGPGTRLTVL.

This clone was picked up one time. CDR3 coding DNA: TGTGCCAGCTCCCCTACGAGTAACTACGAGCAGTACTTC. It codes for CASSPTSNYEQYF. J is TRBJ2-7 and V is TRBV18; no firm D call. The CDR3 runs to 13 residues. The V gene's germline CDR1 is KGHSH and CDR2 LQKENI. The V end was cut by 6 bases, the J end by 3 bases, with 12 bases between.

This chain links TRBV4-1 with TRBJ1-3; 9 positions agree with TRBD1. CDR1 is MGHRA, CDR2 YSYEKL, per germline. The trim removed 4 bases at V and 0 bases at J, leaving 4 bases unmatched. The CDR3 extends over 16 amino acids. Written as DNA, the CDR3 is TGCGCCAGCAGCCGGACAGGGGCAATCTCTGGAAACACCATATATTTT. This encodes CASSRTGAISGNTIYF.

The rearrangement joins TRBV6-5 to TRBJ2-7; D may be TRBD1 (6 bases). Deletions cut 6 bases from V and 6 bases from J, with 15 bases between. The germline V gene has CDR1 MNHEY and CDR2 SVGAGI. The CDR3 is made up of 13 amino acids. Written as DNA, the CDR3 is TGTGCCAGCAGAAACCAGGGGCTGGGCGAGCAGTACTTC. This translates into CASRNQGLGEQYF.

The rearrangement joins TRBV9 to TRBJ1-2; 8 nucleotides agree with TRBD1. Per the germline V gene, CDR1 is SGDLS and CDR2 is YYNGEE. This CDR3 has 16 residues. Unmatched junction bases numbered 12, after V lost 6 bases and J lost 2 bases. Here the CDR3 reads CASTAGQGFLNYGYTF. Written as DNA, the CDR3 is TGTGCCAGCACGGCAGGACAGGGTTTCTTGAACTATGGCTACACCTTC.

This clone has just a few counts. The rearrangement joins TRBV30 to TRBJ1-2; D is undetermined. V lost 4 bases, J lost 4 bases, and 7 bases lay in between. This CDR3 spans 11 amino acids. Germline CDR1 and CDR2: GTSNPN and SVGIG (reference sequence). CDR3 sequence (DNA): TGTGCCTGGAAACAGACCTATGGCTACACCTTC. Translated, it gives CAWKQTYGYTF. The entire variable domain, with the rest obtained from reference TRBV30 and TRBJ1-2, is as follows: SQTIHQWPATLVQPVGSPLSLECTVEGTSNPNLYWYRQAAGRGLQLLFYSVGIGQISSEVPQNLSASRPQDRQFILSSKKLLLSDSGFYLCAWKQTYGYTFGSGTRLTVV.

The J gene is TRBJ1-1, the V gene TRBV5-8; D may be TRBD1 (6 bases). Trimming stripped 6 bases from V and 1 base from J, with 13 bases between. Germline CDR1 and CDR2: SGHTS and YDEGEE. The CDR3 has 14 amino acids. CDR3 bases: TGTGCCAGCAACTTATCAGGGGCGAACACTGAAGCTTTCTTT. Encoded protein: CASNLSGANTEAFF.

The V and J genes are TRBV28 and TRBJ2-3; D gene unclear. Germline assignment: CDR1 MDHEN and CDR2 SYDVKM. This CDR3 contains 13 residues. V dropped 8 bases and J dropped 1 base, with 10 bases sitting between them. CDR3: CASGRNGTDTQYF. As DNA, the CDR3 is TGTGCCAGCGGCAGGAATGGCACAGATACGCAGTATTTT.

V usage is TRBV5-8 and J usage is TRBJ2-3; 9 bases align to TRBD2. This CDR3 is 15 amino acids long. Trimming removed 2 bases from V and 7 bases from J; junction bases left unmatched: 8. CDR1 is SGHTS, CDR2 YDEGEE, per germline. The CDR3 DNA follows: TGTGCCAGCAGCTTAAGGCCTAGCGGGGATTATACGCAGTATTTT. Amino acid sequence: CASSLRPSGDYTQYF. Based on the CDR3 plus reference TRBV5-8 and TRBJ2-3, the full variable domain is EAGVTQSPTHLIKTRGQQATLRCSPISGHTSVYWYQQALGLGLQFLLWYDEGEERNRGNFPPRFSGRQFPNYSSELNVNALELEDSALYLCASSLRPSGDYTQYFGPGTRLTVL.

The chain carries TRBV7-2 and TRBJ2-3, with 9 bases identical to TRBD2. This CDR3 contains 15 residues. Germline CDR1 reads SGHTA; CDR2 reads FQGNSA. The trim removed 7 bases at V and 1 base at J, leaving 6 bases unmatched. The CDR3 spells CASNVGLAGTDTQYF. The CDR3 nucleotides read TGTGCCAGCAACGTGGGACTAGCCGGCACAGATACGCAGTATTTT.